This TCR beta chain was obtained from a study of shared clonotypes between healthy human individuals. Study-wide findings and caveats: The sharing of 5% to 6.5% of naive CD4 clonotypes was seen across a handful of donors.

Germline V gives CDR1 SGDLS, CDR2 YYNGEE. Deletions cut 5 bases from V and 0 bases from J, with 18 bases between. This CDR3 is built from 16 residues. Assay used: immunoSEQ multiplex PCR; TCRdb lists only in-frame clones, some missing. The table lists around 2.5 million clones, under 95% of them singletons, with 0.36% in the top ten. In regard to this clone: Its antigen remains unknown.

The source is a man younger than 30 in good health. Some clones in this sample may be carry-over from other donors' samples. Sequencing was carried out using naive CD4+ T cells from PBMCs. Subset here: CD45RA+ positively selected. The chain is built from TRBV9 and TRBJ2-7, with D possibly matching TRBD2 (6 bases). CDR3 in DNA: TGTGCCAGCAGTCCCTCTATCGGGACTCACTCCTACGAGCAGTACTTC. Its protein product is CASSPSIGTHSYEQYF.